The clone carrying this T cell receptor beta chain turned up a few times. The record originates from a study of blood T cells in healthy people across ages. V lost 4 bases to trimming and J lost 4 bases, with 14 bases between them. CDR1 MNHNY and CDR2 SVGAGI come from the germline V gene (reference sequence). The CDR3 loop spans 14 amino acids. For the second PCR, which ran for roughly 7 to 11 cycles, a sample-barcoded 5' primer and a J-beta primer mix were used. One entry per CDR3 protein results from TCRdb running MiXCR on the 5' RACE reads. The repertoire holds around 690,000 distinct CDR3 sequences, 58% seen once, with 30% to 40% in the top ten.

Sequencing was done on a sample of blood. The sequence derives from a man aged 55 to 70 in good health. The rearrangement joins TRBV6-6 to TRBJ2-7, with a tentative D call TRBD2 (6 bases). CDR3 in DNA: TGTGCCAGCAGTTCCGAGGGACTGGGATACGAGCAGTACTTC. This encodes CASSSEGLGYEQYF.